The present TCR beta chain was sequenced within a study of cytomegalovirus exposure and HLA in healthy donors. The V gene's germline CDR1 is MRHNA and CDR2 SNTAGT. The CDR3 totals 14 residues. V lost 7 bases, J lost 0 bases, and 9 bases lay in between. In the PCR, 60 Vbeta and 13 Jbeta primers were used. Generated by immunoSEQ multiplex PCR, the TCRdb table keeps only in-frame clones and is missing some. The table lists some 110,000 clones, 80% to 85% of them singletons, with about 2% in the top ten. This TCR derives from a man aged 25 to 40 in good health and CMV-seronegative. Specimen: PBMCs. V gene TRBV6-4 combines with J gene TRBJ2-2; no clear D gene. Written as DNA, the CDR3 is TGTGCCAGCAAGAGAACGGCGAACACCGGGGAGCTGTTTTTT. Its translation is CASKRTANTGELFF.